The 27 T cell receptor beta chains in this list originate from one sample, sequenced in a study of shared clonotypes between healthy human individuals. Profiled with immunoSEQ multiplex PCR; TCRdb holds only in-frame clones, not every one. This table has millions of clones, roughly 94% appearing once. CD8 cells regarded as naive lacked CD45RO, were positively chosen for CCR7, and omitted terminally differentiated effector memory CD45RA+ cells. The sequenced sample was naive CD8+ T cells sorted from blood. These TCRs come from a man between 18 and 35 years old in good health.

This chain connects TRBV7-9 to TRBJ1-1; tentative D call: TRBD1 (6 bases). Germline-derived CDR1 and CDR2 are SEHNR and FQNEAQ (reference sequence). Trimming left V 5 bases short and J 4 bases short, with 17 bases between. The CDR3 covers 15 residues. The CDR3 region has the DNA TGTGCCAGCAGCCTATCGTCGACAGGCTCCACTGAAGCTTTCTTT. This gives the protein CASSLSSTGSTEAFF.

The chain combines TRBV10-2 with TRBJ1-1; D possibly corresponds to TRBD1 (5 bases). This CDR3 has 12 amino acids. Per the germline V gene, CDR1 is WSHSY and CDR2 is SAAADI. V dropped 5 bases and J dropped 4 bases, with 8 bases sitting between them. The CDR3 coding sequence is TGCGCCAGCAGTTACGGGGGCACTGAAGCTTTCTTT. Protein product: CASSYGGTEAFF.

This clone was observed a single time. The rearrangement uses TRBV7-9 and TRBJ2-7, with 8 nucleotides matching TRBD2. CDR3 length: 17 amino acids. The ends lost 5 bases at V and 4 bases at J; junction bases unmatched: 16. Germline V gene data show CDR1 as SEHNR and CDR2 as FQNEAQ (reference sequence). CDR3 bases: TGTGCCAGCAGCCCCCGAGGGAGCGGGAGCGCCCTTTACGAGCAGTACTTC. Translated: CASSPRGSGSALYEQYF.

This sequence joins TRBV29-1 and TRBJ2-3; D is perhaps TRBD2 (6 bases). The germline V gene encodes CDR1 SQVTM and CDR2 ANQGSEA. The CDR3 loop spans 16 amino acids. V dropped 4 bases and J dropped 0 bases, with 17 bases sitting between them. In DNA, the CDR3 is TGCAGCGTTGCCCCTGGGCCTAGCGCTAGCACAGATACGCAGTATTTT. The encoded protein is CSVAPGPSASTDTQYF.

The chain couples TRBV6-1 to TRBJ2-7; 11 bases align to TRBD2. The CDR3 length is 16 residues. J gave up 0 bases and V 2 bases, and 3 bases lay outside the gene matches. Germline CDR1 reads MNHNS; CDR2 reads SASEGT. The CDR3 spells CASSENSGGASYEQYF. The CDR3 region has the DNA TGTGCCAGCAGTGAAAATAGCGGGGGGGCCTCCTACGAGCAGTACTTC.

This CDR3 is CASSLAHSYNEQFF. The DNA for the CDR3 is TGTGCCAGCAGTTTAGCCCACTCCTACAATGAGCAGTTCTTC. The chain uses TRBV27 and TRBJ2-1; D unresolved. This CDR3 region has 14 residues. Germline V gene sequence: CDR1 MNHEY, CDR2 SMNVEV (reference sequence). Trimming pared 2 bases from V and 0 bases from J, leaving 5 bases between.

The CDR3 is CASSLQDTVYEQYF. In nucleotides, the CDR3 is TGTGCCAGCAGCTTGCAGGACACGGTCTACGAGCAGTACTTC. The chain carries TRBV5-6 and TRBJ2-7; TRBD1 might be the D (5 bases). V dropped 1 base and J dropped 3 bases, with 11 bases sitting between them. CDR1 is SGHDT and CDR2 is YYEEEE in the germline V gene. The CDR3 loop spans 14 amino acids.

This rearrangement joins TRBV18 to TRBJ2-2; D possibly corresponds to TRBD1 (5 bases). The V and J ends lost 0 bases and 7 bases respectively, with 9 bases between them. Germline V gives CDR1 KGHSH, CDR2 LQKENI. The CDR3 has 14 residues. The CDR3 is CASSPPTAFGELFF. The CDR3 DNA reads as TGTGCCAGCTCACCACCGACAGCGTTCGGGGAGCTGTTTTTT.

Comment on this clone: A much more abundant neighbour one base away suggests this may be a read error. In the same sample, other DNA sequences code for this CDR3. V gene TRBV9 combines with J gene TRBJ2-7; 8 bases match TRBD1. The CDR3 sequence is 13 residues long. From germline, CDR1 is SGDLS and CDR2 YYNGEE. After removal of 3 bases from V and 1 base from J, the junction contained 0 bases not matched to a gene. As DNA, the CDR3 is TGTGCCAGCAGCGGGACAGGGTCCTACGAGCAGTACTTC. Protein product: CASSGTGSYEQYF.

This chain links TRBV2 with TRBJ2-2, with D perhaps TRBD2 (6 bases). The V gene's germline CDR1 is SNHLY and CDR2 FYNNEI. Trimming removed 2 bases from V and 0 bases from J, with 16 bases in between. The CDR3 is 18 residues long. CDR3 coding DNA: TGTGCCAGCAGTGAATATATTCCGGGAGCCCCGAACACCGGGGAGCTGTTTTTT. This translates into CASSEYIPGAPNTGELFF.

The chain employs TRBV6-5 and TRBJ1-1; D is possibly TRBD1 (5 bases). This CDR3 spans 16 amino acids. The germline V and J ends were trimmed by 3 bases and 3 bases, with 17 bases remaining between them. Looked up from germline, CDR1 is MNHEY and CDR2 is SVGAGI. The CDR3, as DNA: TGTGCCAGCAGTTATTCCATAGGGACCGTGGACACTGAAGCTTTCTTT. It specifies CASSYSIGTVDTEAFF.

The rearrangement links TRBV4-3 to TRBJ2-2, with unresolved D. Looked up from germline, CDR1 is LGHNA and CDR2 is YSLEER. The CDR3 sequence is 14 residues long. V lost 2 bases and J 4 bases, leaving 8 bases between the germline ends. The CDR3 region has the DNA TGCGCCAGCAGCCAATACTTGGGCACCGGGGAGCTGTTTTTT. Amino acid sequence: CASSQYLGTGELFF.

V is TRBV7-9 and J is TRBJ2-7; TRBD2 agrees at 13 bases. The CDR3 is 15 residues long. The junction had 6 bases not matched to a gene; V was cut back by 4 bases and J by 6 bases. Germline V gene lookup returns CDR1 SEHNR and CDR2 FQNEAQ (reference sequence). CDR3: CASSSGTSGVGEQYF. CDR3 nucleotide sequence: TGTGCCAGCAGCTCAGGGACTAGCGGGGTAGGCGAGCAGTACTTC.

Only one count was recorded for this clone. The V call is TRBV28, the J call TRBJ1-6, with no clear D. The CDR3 contains 15 residues. Trimming removed 2 bases at V and 0 bases at J, with 5 bases between. Germline CDR1 reads MDHEN; CDR2 reads SYDVKM. CDR3 residues: CASSLHRSYNSPLHF. DNA of the CDR3: TGTGCCAGCAGTTTACATCGCTCCTATAATTCACCCCTCCACTTT.

A word on this clone: The sample carries other DNA sequences with the same CDR3. The chain combines TRBV6-5 with TRBJ1-5, with D tentatively TRBD1 (5 bases). Trimming cost V 0 bases and J 3 bases, with 6 bases left between them. CDR1 is MNHEY, CDR2 SVGAGI, per germline. This CDR3 spans 14 amino acids. In DNA, the CDR3 is TGTGCCAGCAGTTACTCAGGGGACAATCAGCCCCAGCATTTT. It codes for CASSYSGDNQPQHF.

The V gene is TRBV28, the J gene TRBJ1-1; 7 bases align to TRBD1. V gave up 5 bases and J gave up 2 bases; unmatched junction bases: 5. Germline CDR1 reads MDHEN; CDR2 reads SYDVKM. The CDR3 is 14 amino acids. CDR3 sequence reads: CASSGGQLNTEAFF. CDR3 nucleotides: TGTGCCAGCAGTGGGGGACAGCTTAACACTGAAGCTTTCTTT. Full variable domain (outside the CDR3, taken from reference TRBV28 and TRBJ1-1): DVKVTQSSRYLVKRTGEKVFLECVQDMDHENMFWYRQDPGLGLRLIYFSYDVKMKEKGDIPEGYSVSREKKERFSLILESASTNQTSMYLCASSGGQLNTEAFFGQGTRLTVV.

This clone was seen ten or more times. Other DNA sequences in the same sample also yield this CDR3. The chain links TRBV30 to TRBJ1-1; 10 positions match TRBD1. J was trimmed by 5 bases and V by 3 bases; bases with no gene match: 3. The CDR3 contains 13 residues. Germline lookup yields CDR1 GTSNPN and CDR2 SVGIG (reference sequence). CDR3 nucleotides: TGTGCCTGGAGGGCGGACAGGGGGACTGAAGCTTTCTTT. It is translated as CAWRADRGTEAFF.

This sequence joins TRBV2 and TRBJ2-1; 9 bases map to TRBD1. This CDR3 region has 15 residues. The V and J ends lost 5 bases and 0 bases, in that order; junction bases with no gene match: 2. The germline V gene encodes CDR1 SNHLY and CDR2 FYNNEI. In DNA form, the CDR3 reads TGTGCCAGCAGTCGGGGACAGGGCTCCTACAATGAGCAGTTCTTC. This encodes CASSRGQGSYNEQFF.

The chain links TRBV7-5 to TRBJ2-7; the table assigns TRBD2, which was not confirmed against the DNA. TRBV7-5 is reported as a pseudogene. This CDR3 contains 15 residues. The CDR3 coding sequence is TGTGCCAGAAGCCCGATAGGACTGGTCTCCTACGAGCAGTACTTC. Residues: CARSPIGLVSYEQYF.

This clone occurred once. The chain is built from TRBV6-6 and TRBJ2-5; 8 bases are a match to TRBD1. Per germline, CDR1 MNHNY and CDR2 SVGAGI (reference sequence). This CDR3 has 14 residues. The V gene end was trimmed by 4 bases and the J gene end by 2 bases; junction bases not matched to a gene: 3. CDR3 bases: TGTGCCAGCAGTTCGGACAGGGAACAAGAGACCCAGTACTTC. Protein sequence: CASSSDREQETQYF.

The chain uses TRBV27 and TRBJ2-7; 8 bases agree with TRBD2. The CDR3 extends over 18 amino acids. Losses at the gene ends were 3 bases for V and 6 bases for J; bases not matched to a gene: 19. Germline V gives CDR1 MNHEY, CDR2 SMNVEV (reference sequence). CDR3 bases: TGTGCCAGCAGTTTGATCACGCTGCCGGGACTAGGGGTTAGCGAGCAGTACTTC. Translated: CASSLITLPGLGVSEQYF.

The gene calls are TRBV5-4 and TRBJ1-1; TRBD1 matches 8 bases. This CDR3 is built from 14 residues. J gave up 1 base and V 7 bases, and 6 bases lay outside the gene matches. Germline V gene data show CDR1 as SGHNT and CDR2 as YYREEE (reference sequence). This chain's CDR3 is CASFYRGGNTEAFF. In DNA, the CDR3 is TGTGCCAGCTTCTACAGGGGGGGGAACACTGAAGCTTTCTTT.

This clone was picked up one time. This sample includes further DNA sequences coding for the same CDR3. J is TRBJ1-1 and V is TRBV5-1; D not resolved. CDR3 size: 14 residues. The V end lost 0 bases, the J end lost 1 base, and 7 bases lay between the germline ends. CDR1 and CDR2 from the germline V gene are SGHRS and YFSETQ. CDR3 sequence reads: CASSLGRGNTEAFF. In nucleotides, the CDR3 is TGCGCCAGCAGCTTGGGTCGAGGGAACACTGAAGCTTTCTTT.

The chain couples TRBV4-1 to TRBJ1-1; D remains unclear. Trimming removed 7 bases at V and 0 bases at J, with 6 bases between. This CDR3 is 12 amino acids long. Germline CDR1 is MGHRA and CDR2 is YSYEKL. This CDR3 is CASNGMNTEAFF. CDR3 in DNA: TGCGCCAGCAATGGAATGAACACTGAAGCTTTCTTT.

The CDR3 DNA sequence: TGTGCCAGCAGCGTAGATTCGGGACAGGGGTCCTACGAGCAGTACTTC. It is translated as CASSVDSGQGSYEQYF. This chain connects TRBV9 to TRBJ2-7; TRBD1 matches 10 bases. Losses at the gene ends were 0 bases for V and 1 base for J; bases not matched to a gene: 4. The CDR3 extends over 16 amino acids. Germline V gene sequence: CDR1 SGDLS, CDR2 YYNGEE.

The V and J genes are TRBV27 and TRBJ2-1; D unclear. Trimming shortened V by 2 bases and J by 6 bases, and 14 bases separated the two germline ends. CDR1 and CDR2 (germline): MNHEY, SMNVEV (reference sequence). This CDR3 has 15 amino acids. Written as DNA, the CDR3 is TGTGCCAGCAGTTTAAACCCCCGGCCCCCCAATGAGCAGTTCTTC. Amino acid sequence: CASSLNPRPPNEQFF.

This clone was recorded once. The chain carries TRBV27 and TRBJ1-5, with D possibly TRBD1 on 5 matching bases. Trimming took off 5 bases at V and 5 bases at J, with 25 bases between the two ends. The length of the CDR3 is 18 residues. Germline-derived CDR1 and CDR2 are MNHEY and SMNVEV (reference sequence). The CDR3 sequence is CASSPLGATGIVDQPQHF. The CDR3 DNA reads TGTGCCAGCAGTCCCCTTGGGGCGACCGGAATTGTTGATCAGCCCCAGCATTTT.